The clone carrying this T cell receptor (beta chain) was found a few times. What it binds is not known. From germline, CDR1 is SEHNR and CDR2 FQNEAQ (reference sequence). The junction had 14 bases not matched to a gene; V was cut back by 1 base and J by 6 bases. This CDR3 region has 17 residues. This sample is drawn from a study of beta chain features in type 1 diabetes. General study points: PCR may have favored shorter templates equally in patients and controls. Moderate yet significant TCRB CDR3 shortening was seen in Type 1 diabetes patients in all four CD4+ subsets.

As every portion of the isolated RNA was reverse transcribed, the sequencing read expressed TCRB transcripts. Produced via immunoSEQ multiplex PCR; TCRdb's table is partial and in-frame only. The repertoire holds about 660,000 clones, over 13% seen once, with approximately 0.039% in the top ten. V and J are TRBV7-9 and TRBJ2-7; the match to TRBD1 covers 8 bases. The clonotype comes from a man between 18 and 35 years old with type 1 diabetes. Sequencing was carried out using naive CD4+ T cells from blood. The CDR3 here is CASSLGSTRQGFGEQYF. As DNA, the CDR3 is TGTGCCAGCAGCTTAGGATCCACTCGACAGGGGTTTGGCGAGCAGTACTTC.